This section outlines one T cell receptor beta chain sequence together with its context. Its antigen remains undetermined. No qualities accompany the bases; no much larger clone lies one base away. The data were obtained in a study of blood T cells in healthy people across ages (dated by TCRdb to 2013 to 2016). For context, the study as a whole: In model experiments, template switching captured roughly one uniquely barcoded TCR beta cDNA molecule for every two T cells. Age-related changes in TCR beta repertoire diversity were measured in the study by deep sequencing normalized with unique cDNA molecular identifiers. Four age groups were formed from the donors: young (average 16 years), middle-aged (approximately 40), aged (62) and long-lived (roughly 81). Donors of different ages were randomly distributed across sequencing lanes to avoid experimental bias. Two additional independent replicas of 1 million unique cDNA reads from the same blood draw were analyzed for two donors (one aged 18 to 30 and one aged 80 or older). Broad study findings and their caveats: Bulk unsorted PBMC profiling prevented conclusive comparison of naive and antigen-experienced compartments. Observed TCR beta diversity per million T cells fell roughly linearly with age, and a significant reduction was already apparent by age around 40. Estimates of total diversity based on one million sequenced T cells were considered lower bounds and underestimates. Because donor CMV infection status was unknown, age-related changes in expanded clonotypes were potentially confounded. There was a strong correlation between observed TCR beta diversity and the percentage of naive T cells measured by flow cytometry. The long-lived group showed more naive CD4+ T cells, fewer expanded clones and increased TCR diversity than the aged group, suggesting age selection.

Donors were 39 systemically healthy Caucasian individuals from Russia aged roughly 6 to 90 years. About 10 milliliters of peripheral blood were drawn from each donor into EDTA-treated Vacutainer tubes. Ficoll-Paque density-gradient centrifugation was used to isolate PBMCs, with at least 6 million obtained per sample. Trizol reagent was used to extract total RNA from the PBMCs, yielding at least 5 micrograms per sample. Naive CD45RAhigh/CD27high T cell percentages were measured by flow cytometry on a PBMC aliquot from every donor. In the germline V gene (reference sequence), CDR1 corresponds to LNHDA and CDR2 to SQIVND. The CDR3 contains 9 residues, cysteine and phenylalanine counted. The CDR3 DNA has 27 bases and is translated from base 1. V gives up 6 bases and J gives up 6 bases, and the segment between their germline ends measures 2 bases. The library relied on 5' RACE. The data were produced on an Illumina HiSeq 2500. The second PCR ran for about 6 to 12 cycles and used a J-beta primer mix along with a sample-barcoded 5' primer. Each TCR beta cDNA molecule received a unique molecular identifier from a template-switch 5' adaptor carrying 12 random nucleotides. At least 2.5 million CDR3-containing paired-end reads were obtained from each sample. First-strand cDNA synthesis was performed from all RNA using the Mint cDNA synthesis kit, with priming by a TRBC-specific oligonucleotide. After uracil-DNA glycosylase treatment, a first 18-cycle PCR used universal primers M1SS and BC2_uni_R on all cDNA. For the original study's pipeline: For normalization, 1 million high-quality reads, each with a distinct molecular identifier, were randomly selected from each sample. Instead of being binned into consensus sequences, reads with shared molecular identifiers were discarded. CDR3 identification, clonotype clustering and error correction used MiTCR with a Q25 quality threshold and the strictest error-elimination algorithm. A nonparametric unseen species model with Euler transformation was used to estimate a lower bound on total TCR beta diversity. The raw public data were reprocessed by TCRdb itself: fastp quality trimming at Q25, MiXCR clonotype calling, in-frame beta chains only. Entries are consolidated by CDR3 protein sequence, retaining the most common genes and DNA. The V and J calls were not made by the authors but by TCRdb's processing. The sample table records a few hundred thousand distinct CDR3 sequences; 25% to 30% of these occur just once. The ten largest clonotypes hold about a fifth of the sample.

The sequencing sample was made of blood. The TCR comes from a woman between 65 and 79 years old in good health. The V and J genes are TRBV19 and TRBJ2-5; the D gene identity is not certain. The CDR3 is CASRKTQYF. The base sequence is TGTGCCAGTAGGAAGACCCAGTACTTC.